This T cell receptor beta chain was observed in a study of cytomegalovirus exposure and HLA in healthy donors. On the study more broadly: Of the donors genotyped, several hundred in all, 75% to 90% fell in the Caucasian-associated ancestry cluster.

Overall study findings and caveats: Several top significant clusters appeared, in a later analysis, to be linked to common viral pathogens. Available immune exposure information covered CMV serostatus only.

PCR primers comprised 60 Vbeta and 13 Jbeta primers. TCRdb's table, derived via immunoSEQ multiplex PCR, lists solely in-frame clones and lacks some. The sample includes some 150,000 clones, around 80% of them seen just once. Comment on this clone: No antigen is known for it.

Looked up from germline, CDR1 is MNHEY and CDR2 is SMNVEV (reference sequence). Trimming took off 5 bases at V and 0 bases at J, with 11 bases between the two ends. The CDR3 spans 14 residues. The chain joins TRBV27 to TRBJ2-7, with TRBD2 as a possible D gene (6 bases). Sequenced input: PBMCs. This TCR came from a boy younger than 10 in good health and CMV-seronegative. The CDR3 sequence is CASSHFGGSYEQYF. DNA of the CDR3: TGTGCCAGCAGTCATTTCGGGGGCTCCTACGAGCAGTACTTC.